This T cell receptor (beta chain) was profiled in a study of cytomegalovirus exposure and HLA in healthy donors. Germline loops: CDR1 MGHRA, CDR2 YSYEKL. CDR3 length equals 13 residues. Trimming shortened V by 6 bases and J by 1 base, and 6 bases separated the two germline ends. Researchers ran the PCR with 60 Vbeta and 13 Jbeta primers. Method: immunoSEQ multiplex PCR; TCRdb's copy keeps in-frame clones and lacks some. The table has 55,000 to 70,000 clones, 80% to 90% seen once. All the people who gave samples were healthy bone marrow donors. The chain couples TRBV4-1 to TRBJ2-2; D unclear. The TCR was taken from a woman aged 25 to 39 in good health and CMV-seronegative. The sample was PBMCs. CDR3 sequence (DNA): TGCGCCAGCAGTTCCGGGAACACCGGGGAGCTGTTTTTT. Its translation is CASSSGNTGELFF.